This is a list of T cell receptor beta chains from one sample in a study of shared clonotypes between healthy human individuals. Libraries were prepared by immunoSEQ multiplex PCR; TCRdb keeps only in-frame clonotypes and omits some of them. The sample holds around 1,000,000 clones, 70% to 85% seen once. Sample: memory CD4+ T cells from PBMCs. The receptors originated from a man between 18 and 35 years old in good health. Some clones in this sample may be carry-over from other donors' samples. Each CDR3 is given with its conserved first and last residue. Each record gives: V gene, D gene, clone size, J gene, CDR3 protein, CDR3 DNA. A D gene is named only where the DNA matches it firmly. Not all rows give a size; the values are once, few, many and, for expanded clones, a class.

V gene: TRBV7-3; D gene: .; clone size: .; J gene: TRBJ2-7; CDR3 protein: CASSLKSLGRRQYF; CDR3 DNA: TGTGCCAGCAGTCTAAAGAGTTTGGGACGGCGGCAGTACTTC
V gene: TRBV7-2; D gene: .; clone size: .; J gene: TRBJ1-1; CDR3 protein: CASSSGPIANTEAFF; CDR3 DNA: TGTGCCAGCAGCTCTGGACCGATCGCGAACACTGAAGCTTTCTTT
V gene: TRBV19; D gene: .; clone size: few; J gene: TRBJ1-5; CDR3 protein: CASIANREGQPQHF; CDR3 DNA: TGTGCCAGTATAGCTAACAGGGAGGGCCAGCCCCAGCATTTT
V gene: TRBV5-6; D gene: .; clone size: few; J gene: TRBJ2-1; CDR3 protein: CASRPGTYNEQFF; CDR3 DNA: TGTGCCAGCAGACCCGGCACATACAATGAGCAGTTCTTC
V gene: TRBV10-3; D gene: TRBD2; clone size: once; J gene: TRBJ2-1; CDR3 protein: CAISESYTSGNEQFF; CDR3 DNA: TGTGCCATCAGTGAGTCCTATACTAGCGGCAATGAGCAGTTCTTC
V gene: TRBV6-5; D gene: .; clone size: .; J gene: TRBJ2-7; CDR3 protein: CASSPRGEGGQYF; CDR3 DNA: TGTGCCAGCAGTCCCCGGGGAGAGGGAGGGCAGTACTTC
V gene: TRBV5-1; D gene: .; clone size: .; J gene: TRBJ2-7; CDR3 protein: CASSEDTYEQYF; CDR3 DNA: TGCGCCAGCAGCGAGGACACCTACGAGCAGTACTTC
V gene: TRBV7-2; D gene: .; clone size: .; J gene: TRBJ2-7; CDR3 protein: CASSSSRYEQYF; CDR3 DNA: TGTGCCAGCAGCTCCTCCAGATACGAGCAGTACTTC
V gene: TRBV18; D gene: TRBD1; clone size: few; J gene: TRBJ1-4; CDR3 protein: CASSPRQGNGEKLFF; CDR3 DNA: TGTGCCAGCTCACCGAGACAGGGTAACGGTGAAAAACTGTTTTTT
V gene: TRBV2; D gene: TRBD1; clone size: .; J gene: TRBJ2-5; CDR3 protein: CASSKQGWETQYF; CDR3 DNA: TGTGCCAGCAGTAAACAGGGGTGGGAGACCCAGTACTTC
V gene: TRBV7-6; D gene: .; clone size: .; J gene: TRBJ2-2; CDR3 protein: CASSLGSSANTGELFF; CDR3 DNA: TGTGCCAGCAGCTTAGGTAGTAGCGCGAACACCGGGGAGCTGTTTTTT
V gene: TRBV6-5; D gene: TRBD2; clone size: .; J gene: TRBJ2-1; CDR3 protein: CASSYSGNSYNEQFF; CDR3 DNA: TGTGCCAGCAGTTATAGCGGGAACTCCTACAATGAGCAGTTCTTC
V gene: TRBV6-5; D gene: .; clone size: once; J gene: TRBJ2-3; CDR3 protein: CASSPPGTDTQYF; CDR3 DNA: TGTGCCAGCAGTCCCCCAGGCACAGATACGCAGTATTTT
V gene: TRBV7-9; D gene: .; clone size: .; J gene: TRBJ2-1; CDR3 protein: CASSSHWTSSYNEQFF; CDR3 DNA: TGTGCCAGCAGCTCCCACTGGACGAGCTCCTACAATGAGCAGTTCTTC
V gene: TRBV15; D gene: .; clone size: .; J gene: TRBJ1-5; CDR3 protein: CATSRERGWANQPQHF; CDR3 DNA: TGTGCCACCAGCAGGGAGAGAGGGTGGGCGAATCAGCCCCAGCATTTT
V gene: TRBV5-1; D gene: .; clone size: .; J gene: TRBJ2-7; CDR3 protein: CASSSRRRGRGNEQYF; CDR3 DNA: TGCGCCAGCAGCTCGAGGCGTCGGGGGCGGGGCAACGAGCAGTACTTC
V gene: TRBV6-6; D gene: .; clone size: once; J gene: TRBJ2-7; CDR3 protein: CASRNYLAGRTYEQYF; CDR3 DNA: TGTGCCAGCCGGAACTATCTGGCAGGGAGGACCTACGAGCAGTACTTC
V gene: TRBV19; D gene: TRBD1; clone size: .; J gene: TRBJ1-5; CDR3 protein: CASSLSGTGVQPQHF; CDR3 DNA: TGTGCCAGTAGTCTCTCCGGGACAGGGGTGCAGCCCCAGCATTTT
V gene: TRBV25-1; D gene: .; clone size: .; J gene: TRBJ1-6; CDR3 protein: CASSELGHSPLHF; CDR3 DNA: TGTGCCAGCAGTGAACTGGGTCATTCACCCCTCCACTTT
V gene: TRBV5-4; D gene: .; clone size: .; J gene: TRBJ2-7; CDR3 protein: CATKEASSSYEQYF; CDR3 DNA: TGTGCCACTAAGGAGGCGTCCAGCTCCTACGAGCAGTACTTC
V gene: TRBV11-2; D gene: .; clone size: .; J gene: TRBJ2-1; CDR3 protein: CASSLGGQANEQFF; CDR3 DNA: TGTGCCAGCAGCTTAGGAGGTCAAGCGAATGAGCAGTTCTTC
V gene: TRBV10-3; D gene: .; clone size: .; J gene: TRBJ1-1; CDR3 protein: CATGLEYTEAFF; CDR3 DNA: TGTGCCACCGGTCTCGAATACACTGAAGCTTTCTTT
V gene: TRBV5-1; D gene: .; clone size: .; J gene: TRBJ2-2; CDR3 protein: CASSPQDSTGELFF; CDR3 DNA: TGCGCCAGCAGCCCACAAGACAGCACCGGGGAGCTGTTTTTT
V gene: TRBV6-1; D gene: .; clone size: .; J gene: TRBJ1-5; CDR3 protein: CASSEAAVGRDQPQHF; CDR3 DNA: TGTGCCAGCAGTGAAGCGGCTGTTGGCAGGGATCAGCCCCAGCATTTT
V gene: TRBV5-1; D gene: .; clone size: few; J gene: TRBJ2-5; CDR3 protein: CASSSTQETQYF; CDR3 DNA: TGCGCCAGCAGCTCTACTCAAGAGACCCAGTACTTC
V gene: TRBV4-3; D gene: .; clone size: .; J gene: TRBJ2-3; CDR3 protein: CASSQEGDTQYF; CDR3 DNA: TGCGCCAGCAGCCAAGAAGGAGATACGCAGTATTTT
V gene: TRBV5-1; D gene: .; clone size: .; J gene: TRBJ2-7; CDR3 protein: CASSAGYEQYF; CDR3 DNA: TGCGCCAGCAGCGCAGGATACGAGCAGTACTTC
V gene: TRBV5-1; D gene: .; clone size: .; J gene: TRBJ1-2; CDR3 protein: CASSLDRKGRGYTF; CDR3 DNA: TGCGCCAGCAGCTTGGATCGGAAGGGACGAGGCTACACCTTC
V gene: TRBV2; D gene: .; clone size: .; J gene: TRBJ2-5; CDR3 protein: CASSYDVRTQYF; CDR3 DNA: TGTGCCAGCAGTTACGACGTCCGGACCCAGTACTTC
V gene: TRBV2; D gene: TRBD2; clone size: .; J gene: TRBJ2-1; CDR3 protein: CASRILAGGNEQFF; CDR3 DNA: TGTGCCAGCAGAATACTAGCGGGAGGGAATGAGCAGTTCTTC
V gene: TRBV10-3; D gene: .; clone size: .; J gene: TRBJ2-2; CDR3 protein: CASHRANTGELFF; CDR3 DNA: TGTGCCAGCCACAGGGCGAACACCGGGGAGCTGTTTTTT
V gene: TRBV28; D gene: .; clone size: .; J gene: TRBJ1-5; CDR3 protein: CASSKDESGQPQHF; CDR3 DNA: TGTGCCAGCAGCAAGGACGAGTCAGGGCAGCCCCAGCATTTT